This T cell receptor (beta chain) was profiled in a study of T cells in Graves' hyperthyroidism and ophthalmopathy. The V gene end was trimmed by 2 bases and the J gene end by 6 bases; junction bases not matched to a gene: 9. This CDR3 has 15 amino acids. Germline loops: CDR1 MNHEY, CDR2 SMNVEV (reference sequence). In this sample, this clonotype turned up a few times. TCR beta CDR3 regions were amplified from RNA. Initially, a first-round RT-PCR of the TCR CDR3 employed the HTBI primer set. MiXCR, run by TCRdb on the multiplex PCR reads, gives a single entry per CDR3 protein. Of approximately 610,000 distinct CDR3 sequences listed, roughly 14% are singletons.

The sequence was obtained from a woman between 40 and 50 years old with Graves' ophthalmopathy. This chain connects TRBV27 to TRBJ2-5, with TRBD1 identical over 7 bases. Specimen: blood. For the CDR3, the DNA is TGTGCCAGCAGTTTAGGGCAGGGGGTGAGGAAGACCCAGTACTTC. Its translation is CASSLGQGVRKTQYF.